This T cell receptor (beta chain) is from a study of blood T cell repertoires in COVID-19. As for the study in general: COVID-19 samples collected from the United States, Italy and Spain covered acute and convalescent phases.

Trimming took off 2 bases at V and 3 bases at J, with 10 bases between the two ends. CDR3 size: 14 residues. Germline loops: CDR1 SGHTA, CDR2 FQGNSA. Original methodology: Amplification from reference gene primers served as the basis for estimated nucleated cell counts. Sequencing was performed with immunoSEQ multiplex PCR; in TCRdb, only in-frame clones are kept and a portion is missing. For V, J and clone size, that table is used; D and trimming come from the DNA. Here the sample spans fewer than 350,000 clones, around 91% being singletons. Individuals aged about 18 to 89 years were recruited from 24 US areas. Recovery meant two consecutive negative NP/OP PCR tests, professional clearance, or resolved symptoms.

The TCR was taken from a woman aged 35 to 49 who had recovered from COVID-19. V and J are TRBV7-2 and TRBJ2-5; TRBD1 is a possible D gene (5 bases). The sequenced sample consisted of PBMCs or T cells enriched from blood (not recorded which). The CDR3 sequence is CASSLISREETQYF. In DNA, the CDR3 is TGTGCCAGCAGCTTAATATCCAGGGAAGAGACCCAGTACTTC. Looking up the rest from reference TRBV7-2 and TRBJ2-5 gives the full variable domain: GAGVSQSPSNKVTEKGKDVELRCDPISGHTALYWYRQSLGQGLEFLIYFQGNSAPDKSGLPSDRFSAERTGGSVSTLTIQRTQQEDSAVYLCASSLISREETQYFGPGTRLLVL.